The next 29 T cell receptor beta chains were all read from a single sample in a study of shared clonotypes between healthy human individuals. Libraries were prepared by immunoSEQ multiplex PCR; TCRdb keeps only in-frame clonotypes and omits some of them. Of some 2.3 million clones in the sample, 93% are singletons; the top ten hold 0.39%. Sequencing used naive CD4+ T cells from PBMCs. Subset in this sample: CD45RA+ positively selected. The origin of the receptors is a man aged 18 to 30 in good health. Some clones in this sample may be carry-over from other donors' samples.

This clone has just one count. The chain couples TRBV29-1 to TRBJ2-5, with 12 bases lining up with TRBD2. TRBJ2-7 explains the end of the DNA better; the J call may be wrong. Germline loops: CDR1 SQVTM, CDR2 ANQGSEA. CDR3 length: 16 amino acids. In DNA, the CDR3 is TGCAGCGTTGCGAGGGGACTAGCGGGTAGCTCCTACGAGCAGTACTTC. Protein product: CSVARGLAGSSYEQYF.

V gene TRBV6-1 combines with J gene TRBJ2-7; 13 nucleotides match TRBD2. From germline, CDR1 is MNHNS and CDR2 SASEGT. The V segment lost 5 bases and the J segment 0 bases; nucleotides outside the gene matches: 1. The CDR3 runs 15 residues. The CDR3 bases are TGTGCCAGCAGTCGGACTAGCGGGAGCTCCTACGAGCAGTACTTC. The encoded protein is CASSRTSGSSYEQYF.

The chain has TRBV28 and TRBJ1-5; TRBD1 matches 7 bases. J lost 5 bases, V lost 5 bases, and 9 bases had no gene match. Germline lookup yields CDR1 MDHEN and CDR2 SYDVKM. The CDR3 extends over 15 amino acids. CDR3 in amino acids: CASSAQGGRHQPQHF. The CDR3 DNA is TGTGCCAGCAGTGCCCAGGGGGGTCGGCATCAGCCCCAGCATTTT.

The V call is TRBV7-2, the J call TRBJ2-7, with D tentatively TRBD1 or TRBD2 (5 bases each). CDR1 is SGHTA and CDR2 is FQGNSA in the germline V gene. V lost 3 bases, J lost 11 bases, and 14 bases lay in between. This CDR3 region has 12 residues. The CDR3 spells CASSFPGAVEYF. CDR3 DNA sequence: TGTGCCAGCAGCTTTCCCGGGGCCGTTGAGTACTTC.

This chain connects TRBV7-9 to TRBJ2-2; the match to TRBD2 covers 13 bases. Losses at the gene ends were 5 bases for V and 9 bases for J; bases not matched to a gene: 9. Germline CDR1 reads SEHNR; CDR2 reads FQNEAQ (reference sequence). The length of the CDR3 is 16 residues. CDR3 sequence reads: CASSRVGLAGRRELFF. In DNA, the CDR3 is TGTGCCAGCAGCCGAGTGGGACTAGCGGGACGACGGGAGCTGTTTTTT.

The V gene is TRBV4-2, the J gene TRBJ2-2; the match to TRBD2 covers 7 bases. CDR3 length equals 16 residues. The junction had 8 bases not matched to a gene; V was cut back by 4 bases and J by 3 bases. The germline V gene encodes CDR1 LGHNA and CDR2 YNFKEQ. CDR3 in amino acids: CASSPGGTTDTGELFF. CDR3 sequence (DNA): TGTGCCAGCAGCCCAGGTGGGACTACCGACACCGGGGAGCTGTTTTTT.

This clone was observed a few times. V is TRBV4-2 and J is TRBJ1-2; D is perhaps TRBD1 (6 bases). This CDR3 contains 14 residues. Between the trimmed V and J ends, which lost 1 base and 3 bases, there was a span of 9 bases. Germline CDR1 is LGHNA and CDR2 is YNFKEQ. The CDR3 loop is CASSQVSGDYGYTF. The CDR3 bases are TGTGCCAGCAGCCAAGTGTCAGGGGACTATGGCTACACCTTC.

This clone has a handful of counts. CDR3 sequence: CASRITGGQPQHF. The CDR3, as DNA: TGTGCCAGCAGAATAACAGGGGGCCAGCCCCAGCATTTT. The rearrangement joins TRBV6-5 to TRBJ1-5; 9 bases fit TRBD1. The CDR3 has 13 residues. The junction had 4 bases not matched to a gene; V was cut back by 6 bases and J by 7 bases. CDR1 and CDR2 (germline): MNHEY, SVGAGI.

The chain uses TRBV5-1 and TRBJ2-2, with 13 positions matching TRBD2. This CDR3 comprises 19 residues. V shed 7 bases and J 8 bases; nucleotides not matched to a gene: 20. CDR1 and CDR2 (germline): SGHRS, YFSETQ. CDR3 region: CASRRQSQKGLAGTGELFF. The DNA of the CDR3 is TGCGCCAGCCGTCGGCAGTCCCAGAAGGGACTAGCGGGAACGGGGGAGCTGTTTTTT.

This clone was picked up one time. Written as DNA, the CDR3 is TGTGCCAGCAGCTTGTTTAGAGACACTGAAGCTTTCTTT. As protein: CASSLFRDTEAFF. The rearrangement joins TRBV11-3 to TRBJ1-1; D is unresolved. The CDR3 extends over 13 amino acids. Between the trimmed V and J ends, which lost 3 bases and 3 bases, there was a span of 8 bases. Germline V gives CDR1 SGHNT, CDR2 YENEEA.

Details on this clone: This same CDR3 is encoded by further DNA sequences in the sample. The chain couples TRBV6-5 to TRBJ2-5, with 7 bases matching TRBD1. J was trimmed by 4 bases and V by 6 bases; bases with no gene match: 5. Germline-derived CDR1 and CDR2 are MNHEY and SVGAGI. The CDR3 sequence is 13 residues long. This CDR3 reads CASSRTGVETQYF. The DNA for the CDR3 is TGTGCCAGCAGCCGAACAGGGGTAGAGACCCAGTACTTC.

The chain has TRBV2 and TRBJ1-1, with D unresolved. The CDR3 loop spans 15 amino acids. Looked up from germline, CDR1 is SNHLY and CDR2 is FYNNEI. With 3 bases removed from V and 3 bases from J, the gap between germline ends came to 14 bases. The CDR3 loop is CASSEIALRDTEAFF. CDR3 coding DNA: TGTGCCAGCAGTGAGATCGCGCTAAGGGACACTGAAGCTTTCTTT.

The CDR3 protein is CASSSQNRPGGTDTQYF. In nucleotides, the CDR3 is TGTGCCAGCAGTTCACAAAACCGACCAGGGGGGACAGATACGCAGTATTTT. The chain is built from TRBV28 and TRBJ2-3; TRBD1 might be the D (7 bases). Germline V CDR1 and CDR2: MDHEN, SYDVKM. This CDR3 comprises 17 residues. V dropped 4 bases and J dropped 3 bases, with 20 bases sitting between them. Combining the CDR3 with reference TRBV28 and TRBJ2-3 gives the whole variable domain DVKVTQSSRYLVKRTGEKVFLECVQDMDHENMFWYRQDPGLGLRLIYFSYDVKMKEKGDIPEGYSVSREKKERFSLILESASTNQTSMYLCASSSQNRPGGTDTQYFGPGTRLTVL.

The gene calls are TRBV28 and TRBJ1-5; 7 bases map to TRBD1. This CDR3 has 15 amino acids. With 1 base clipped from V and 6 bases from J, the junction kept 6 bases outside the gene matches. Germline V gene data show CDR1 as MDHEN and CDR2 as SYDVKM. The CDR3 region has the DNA TGTGCCAGCAGTTTATTTGGCAGGGGGGCTCAGCCCCAGCATTTT. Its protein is CASSLFGRGAQPQHF.

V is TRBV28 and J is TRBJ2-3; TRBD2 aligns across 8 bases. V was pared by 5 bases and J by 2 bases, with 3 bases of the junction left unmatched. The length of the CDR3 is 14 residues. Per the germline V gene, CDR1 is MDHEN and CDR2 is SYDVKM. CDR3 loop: CASSETSVTDTQYF. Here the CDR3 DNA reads TGTGCCAGCAGTGAGACTAGCGTCACAGATACGCAGTATTTT.

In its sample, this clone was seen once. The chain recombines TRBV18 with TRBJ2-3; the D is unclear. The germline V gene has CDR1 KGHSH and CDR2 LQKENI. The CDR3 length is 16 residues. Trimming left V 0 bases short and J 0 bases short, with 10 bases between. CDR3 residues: CASSPPGATSTDTQYF. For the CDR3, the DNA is TGTGCCAGCTCACCACCGGGCGCCACTAGCACAGATACGCAGTATTTT.

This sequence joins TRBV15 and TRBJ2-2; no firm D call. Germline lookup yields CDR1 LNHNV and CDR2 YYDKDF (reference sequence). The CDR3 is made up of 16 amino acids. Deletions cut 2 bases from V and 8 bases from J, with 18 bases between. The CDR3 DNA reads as TGTGCCACCAGCAGACTACGGGCACTTCTGGGAGGGGAGCTGTTTTTT. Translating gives CATSRLRALLGGELFF.

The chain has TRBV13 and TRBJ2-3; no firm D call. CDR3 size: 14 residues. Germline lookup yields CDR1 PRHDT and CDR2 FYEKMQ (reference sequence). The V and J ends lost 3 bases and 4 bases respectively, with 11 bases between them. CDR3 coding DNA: TGTGCCAGCAGCTTCGGACCAACCGCAGATACGCAGTATTTT. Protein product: CASSFGPTADTQYF.

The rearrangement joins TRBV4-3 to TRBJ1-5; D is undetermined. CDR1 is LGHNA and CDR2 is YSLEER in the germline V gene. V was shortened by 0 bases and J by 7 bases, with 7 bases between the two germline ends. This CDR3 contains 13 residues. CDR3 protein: CASSQDIPQPQHF. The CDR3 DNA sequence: TGCGCCAGCAGCCAAGATATACCCCAGCCCCAGCATTTT.

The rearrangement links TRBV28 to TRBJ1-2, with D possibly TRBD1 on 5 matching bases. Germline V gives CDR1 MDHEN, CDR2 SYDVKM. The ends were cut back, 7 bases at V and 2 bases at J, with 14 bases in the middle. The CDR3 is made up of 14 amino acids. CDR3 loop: CASMGIQGNYGYTF. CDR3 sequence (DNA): TGTGCCAGCATGGGGATTCAGGGCAACTATGGCTACACCTTC.

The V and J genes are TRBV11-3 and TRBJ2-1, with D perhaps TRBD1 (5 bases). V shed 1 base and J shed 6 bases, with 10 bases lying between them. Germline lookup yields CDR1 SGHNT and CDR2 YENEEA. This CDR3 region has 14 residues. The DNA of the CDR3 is TGTGCCAGCAGCTTAGGGGGCCCAAGCAATGAGCAGTTCTTC. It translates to CASSLGGPSNEQFF. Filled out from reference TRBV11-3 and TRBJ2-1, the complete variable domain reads EAGVVQSPRYKIIEKKQPVAFWCNPISGHNTLYWYLQNLGQGPELLIRYENEEAVDDSQLPKDRFSAERLKGVDSTLKIQPAELGDSAVYLCASSLGGPSNEQFFGPGTRLTVL.

Here the CDR3 DNA reads TGTGCCAGCAGTTTAGGGTTAGGCAGGGTTGGCTACACCTTC. It is translated as CASSLGLGRVGYTF. The chain links TRBV28 to TRBJ1-2; a weak D match, TRBD1 (5 bases). The CDR3 covers 14 residues. Germline CDR1 and CDR2: MDHEN and SYDVKM. Trimming removed 2 bases from V and 7 bases from J, with 14 bases in between.

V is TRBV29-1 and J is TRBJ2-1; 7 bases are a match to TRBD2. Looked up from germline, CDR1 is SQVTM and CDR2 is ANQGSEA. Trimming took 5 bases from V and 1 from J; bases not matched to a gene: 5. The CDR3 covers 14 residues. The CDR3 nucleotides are TGCAGCGTTAAAGGGAGGGTTTCCTACAATGAGCAGTTCTTC. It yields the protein CSVKGRVSYNEQFF.

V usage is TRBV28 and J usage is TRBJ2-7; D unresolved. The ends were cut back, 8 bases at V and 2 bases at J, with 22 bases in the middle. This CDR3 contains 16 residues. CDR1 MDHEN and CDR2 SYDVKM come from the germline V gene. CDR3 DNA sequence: TGTGCCAGCTTCTCGACGCCCAGAACGGTAACCTACGAGCAGTACTTC. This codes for CASFSTPRTVTYEQYF. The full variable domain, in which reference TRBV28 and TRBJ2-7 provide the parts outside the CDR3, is DVKVTQSSRYLVKRTGEKVFLECVQDMDHENMFWYRQDPGLGLRLIYFSYDVKMKEKGDIPEGYSVSREKKERFSLILESASTNQTSMYLCASFSTPRTVTYEQYFGPGTRLTVT.

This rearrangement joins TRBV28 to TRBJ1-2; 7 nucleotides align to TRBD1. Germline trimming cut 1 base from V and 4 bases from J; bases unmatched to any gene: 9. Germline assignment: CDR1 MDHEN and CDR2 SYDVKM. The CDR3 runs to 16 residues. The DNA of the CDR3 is TGTGCCAGCAGTTTATATTTTTTGGGACAGAGCTATGGCTACACCTTC. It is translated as CASSLYFLGQSYGYTF.

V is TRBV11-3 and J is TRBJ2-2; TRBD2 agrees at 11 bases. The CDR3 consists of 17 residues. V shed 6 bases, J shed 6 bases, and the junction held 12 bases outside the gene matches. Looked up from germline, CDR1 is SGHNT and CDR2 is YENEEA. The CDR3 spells CASSSGLAGGIAGELFF. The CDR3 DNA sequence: TGTGCCAGCAGTTCAGGCCTAGCGGGAGGTATCGCCGGGGAGCTGTTTTTT.

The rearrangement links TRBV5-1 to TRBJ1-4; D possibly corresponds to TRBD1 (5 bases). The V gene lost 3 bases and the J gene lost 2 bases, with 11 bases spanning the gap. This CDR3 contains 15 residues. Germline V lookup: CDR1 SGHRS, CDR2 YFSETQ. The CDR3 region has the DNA TGCGCCAGCAGCTCGCCAGGGTCTACTAATGAAAAACTGTTTTTT. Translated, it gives CASSSPGSTNEKLFF. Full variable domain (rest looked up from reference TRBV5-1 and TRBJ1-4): KAGVTQTPRYLIKTRGQQVTLSCSPISGHRSVSWYQQTPGQGLQFLFEYFSETQRNKGNFPGRFSGRQFSNSRSEMNVSTLELGDSALYLCASSSPGSTNEKLFFGSGTQLSVL.

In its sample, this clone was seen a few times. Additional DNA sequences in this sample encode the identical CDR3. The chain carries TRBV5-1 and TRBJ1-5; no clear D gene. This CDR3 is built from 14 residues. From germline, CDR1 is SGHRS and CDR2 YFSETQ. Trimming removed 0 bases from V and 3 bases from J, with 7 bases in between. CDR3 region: CASSLEGSNQPQHF. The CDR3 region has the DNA TGCGCCAGCAGCTTGGAAGGGTCCAATCAGCCCCAGCATTTT.

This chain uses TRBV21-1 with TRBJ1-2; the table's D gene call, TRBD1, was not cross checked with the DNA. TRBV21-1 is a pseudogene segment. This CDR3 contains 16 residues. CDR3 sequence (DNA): TGTGCCAGCAGCAAAGCGCTTTGTGACAGGGGACGCGGCTACACCTTC. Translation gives CASSKALCDRGRGYTF.